The text below deals with one T cell receptor beta chain. Individuals drawn from 20 to 25 US areas were about 18 to 90 years old. Germline-derived CDR1 and CDR2 are MNHEY and SVGEGT. This CDR3 has 16 amino acids. V gave up 6 bases and J gave up 2 bases; unmatched junction bases: 6. Only in-frame clones appear in the TCRdb table, and some are missing; sequencing was by immunoSEQ multiplex PCR. The data hold a few hundred thousand clones, with about 90% observed a single time. This entry belongs to a study of blood T cell repertoires in COVID-19. Study context: Recovery meant two consecutive negative NP/OP PCR tests, professional clearance, or resolved symptoms. T cells, B-cell-depleted T cells, or PBMCs supplied cDNA or gDNA.

The source of this sequence is a man between 40 and 49 years old in a cohort exposed to, infected with or recovered from COVID-19 (not recorded which). This chain connects TRBV6-2 or TRBV6-3 to TRBJ2-7, with TRBD2 matching 14 bases. The specimen sequenced was PBMCs or T cells enriched from blood (not recorded which). CDR3: CASSPGLAGGTYEQYF. Written as DNA, the CDR3 is TGTGCCAGCAGCCCTGGACTAGCGGGAGGAACCTACGAGCAGTACTTC.